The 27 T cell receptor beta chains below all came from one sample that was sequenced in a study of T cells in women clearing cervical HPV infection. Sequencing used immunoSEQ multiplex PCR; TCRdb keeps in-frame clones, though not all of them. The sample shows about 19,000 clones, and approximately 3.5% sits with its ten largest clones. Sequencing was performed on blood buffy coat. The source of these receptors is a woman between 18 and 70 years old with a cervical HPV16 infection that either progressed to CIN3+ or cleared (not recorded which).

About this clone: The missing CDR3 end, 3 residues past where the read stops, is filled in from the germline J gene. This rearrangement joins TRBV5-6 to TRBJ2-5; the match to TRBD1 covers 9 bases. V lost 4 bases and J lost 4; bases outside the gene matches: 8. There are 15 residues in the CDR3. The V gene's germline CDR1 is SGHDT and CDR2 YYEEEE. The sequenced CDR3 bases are TGTGCCAGCAGCACCTTAACGACAGGGGGAGAGACC. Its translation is CASSTLTTGGET. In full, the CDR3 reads CASSTLTTGGETQYF.

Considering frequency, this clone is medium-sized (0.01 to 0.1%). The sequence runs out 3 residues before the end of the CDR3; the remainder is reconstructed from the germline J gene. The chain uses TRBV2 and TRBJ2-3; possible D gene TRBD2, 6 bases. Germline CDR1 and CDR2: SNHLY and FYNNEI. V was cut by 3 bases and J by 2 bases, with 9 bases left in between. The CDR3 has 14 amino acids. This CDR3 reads CASSEGLDTDTQYF. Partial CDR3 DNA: TGTGCCAGCAGTGAGGGACTGGACACAGATACG.

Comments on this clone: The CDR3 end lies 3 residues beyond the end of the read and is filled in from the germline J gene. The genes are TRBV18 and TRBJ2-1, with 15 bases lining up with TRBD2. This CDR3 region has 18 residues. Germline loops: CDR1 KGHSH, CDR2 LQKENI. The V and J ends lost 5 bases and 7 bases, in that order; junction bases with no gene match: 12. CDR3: CASSSGLAGGPGQNEQFF. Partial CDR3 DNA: TGTGCCAGCTCATCCGGACTAGCGGGGGGGCCTGGGCAAAATGAG.

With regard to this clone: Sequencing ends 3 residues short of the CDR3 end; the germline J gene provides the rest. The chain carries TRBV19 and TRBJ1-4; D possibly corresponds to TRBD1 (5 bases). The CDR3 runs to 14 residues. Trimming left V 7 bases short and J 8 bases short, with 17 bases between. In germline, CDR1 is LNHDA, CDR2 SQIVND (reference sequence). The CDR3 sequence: CASTPGGLREKLFF. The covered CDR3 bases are TGTGCCAGTACCCCCGGGGGGTTGAGGGAAAAA. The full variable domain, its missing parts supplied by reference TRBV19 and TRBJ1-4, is DGGITQSPKYLFRKEGQNVTLSCEQNLNHDAMYWYRQDPGQGLRLIYYSQIVNDFQKGDIAEGYSVSREKKESFPLTVTSAQKNPTAFYLCASTPGGLREKLFFGSGTQLSVL.

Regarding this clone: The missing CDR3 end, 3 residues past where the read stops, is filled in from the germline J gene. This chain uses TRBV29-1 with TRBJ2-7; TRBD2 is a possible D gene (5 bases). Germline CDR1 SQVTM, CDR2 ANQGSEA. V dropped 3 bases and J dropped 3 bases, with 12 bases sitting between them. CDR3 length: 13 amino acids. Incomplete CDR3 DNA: TGCAGCGTTGAGGGCCCAACTAGCTACGAG. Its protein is CSVEGPTSYE. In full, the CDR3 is CSVEGPTSYEQYF.

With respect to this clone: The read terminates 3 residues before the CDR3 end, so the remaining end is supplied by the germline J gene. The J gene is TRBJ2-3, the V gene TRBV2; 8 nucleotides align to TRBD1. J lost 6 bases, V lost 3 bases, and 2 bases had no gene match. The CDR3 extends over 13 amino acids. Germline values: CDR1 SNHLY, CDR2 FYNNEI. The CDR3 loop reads CASSDDRGDTQYF. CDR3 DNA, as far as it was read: TGTGCCAGCAGTGATGACAGGGGTGATACG.

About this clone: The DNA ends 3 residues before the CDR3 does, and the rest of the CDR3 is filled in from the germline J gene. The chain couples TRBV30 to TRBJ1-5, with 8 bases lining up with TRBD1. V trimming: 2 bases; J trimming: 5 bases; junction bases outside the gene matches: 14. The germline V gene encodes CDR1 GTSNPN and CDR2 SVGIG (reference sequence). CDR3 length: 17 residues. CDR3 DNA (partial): TGTGCCTGGAGTCCGCTAGACAGGGGAGCAAGGGATCAGCCC. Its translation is CAWSPLDRGARDQP. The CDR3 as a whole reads CAWSPLDRGARDQPQHF. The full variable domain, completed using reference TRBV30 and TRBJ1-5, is SQTIHQWPATLVQPVGSPLSLECTVEGTSNPNLYWYRQAAGRGLQLLFYSVGIGQISSEVPQNLSASRPQDRQFILSSKKLLLSDSGFYLCAWSPLDRGARDQPQHFGDGTRLSIL.

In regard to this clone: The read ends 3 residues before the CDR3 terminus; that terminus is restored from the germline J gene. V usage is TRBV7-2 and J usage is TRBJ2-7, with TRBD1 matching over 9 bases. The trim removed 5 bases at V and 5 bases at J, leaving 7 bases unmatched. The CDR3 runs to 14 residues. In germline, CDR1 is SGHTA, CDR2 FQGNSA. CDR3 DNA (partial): TGTGCCAGCAGCCCGGACAGGGGCGGGGACGAG. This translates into CASSPDRGGDE. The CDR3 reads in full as CASSPDRGGDEQYF.

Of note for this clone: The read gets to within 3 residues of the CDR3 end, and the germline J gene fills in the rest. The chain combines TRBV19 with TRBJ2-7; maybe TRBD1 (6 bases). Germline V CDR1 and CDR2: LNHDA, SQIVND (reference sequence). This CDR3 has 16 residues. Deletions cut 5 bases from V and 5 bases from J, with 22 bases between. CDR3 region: CASSHINREPPHEQYF. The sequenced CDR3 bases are TGTGCCAGTAGTCATATCAACAGGGAGCCACCCCACGAG.

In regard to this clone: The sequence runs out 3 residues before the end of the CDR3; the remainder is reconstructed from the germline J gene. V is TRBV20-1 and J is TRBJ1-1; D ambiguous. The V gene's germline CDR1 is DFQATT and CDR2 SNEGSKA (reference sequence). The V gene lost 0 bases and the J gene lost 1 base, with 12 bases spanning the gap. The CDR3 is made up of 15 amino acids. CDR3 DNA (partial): TGCAGTGCTAGAGATGAGGGTAAAGGGAACACTGAA. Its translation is CSARDEGKGNTE. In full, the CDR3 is CSARDEGKGNTEAFF.

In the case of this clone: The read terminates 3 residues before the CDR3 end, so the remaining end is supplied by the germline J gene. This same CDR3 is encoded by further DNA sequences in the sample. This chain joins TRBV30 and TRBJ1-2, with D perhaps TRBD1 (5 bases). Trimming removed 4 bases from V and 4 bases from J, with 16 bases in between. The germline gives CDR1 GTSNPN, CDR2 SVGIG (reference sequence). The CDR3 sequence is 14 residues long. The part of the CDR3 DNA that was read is TGTGCCTGGAACGTAGGGCAGGGCCTCTATGGC. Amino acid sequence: CAWNVGQGLYG. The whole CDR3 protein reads CAWNVGQGLYGYTF.

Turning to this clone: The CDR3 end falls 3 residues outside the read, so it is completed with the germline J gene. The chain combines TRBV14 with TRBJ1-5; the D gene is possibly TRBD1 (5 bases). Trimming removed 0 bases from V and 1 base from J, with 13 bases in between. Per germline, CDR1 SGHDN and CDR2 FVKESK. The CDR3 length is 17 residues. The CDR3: CASSQDLRGRSNQPQHF. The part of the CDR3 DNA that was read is TGTGCCAGCAGCCAAGATCTTAGGGGCCGGAGCAATCAGCCC.

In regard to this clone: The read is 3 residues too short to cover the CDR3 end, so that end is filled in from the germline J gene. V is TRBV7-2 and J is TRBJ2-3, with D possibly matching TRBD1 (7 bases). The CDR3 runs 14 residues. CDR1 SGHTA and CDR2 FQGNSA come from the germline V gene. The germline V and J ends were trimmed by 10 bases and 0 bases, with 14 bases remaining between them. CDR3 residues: CATQGGMSTDTQYF. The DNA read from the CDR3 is TGTGCCACCCAGGGGGGAATGAGCACAGATACG.

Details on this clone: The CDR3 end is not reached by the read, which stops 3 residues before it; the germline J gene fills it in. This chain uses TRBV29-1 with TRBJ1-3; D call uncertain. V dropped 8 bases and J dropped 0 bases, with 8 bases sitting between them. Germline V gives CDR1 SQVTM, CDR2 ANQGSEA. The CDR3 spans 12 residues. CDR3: CSIQDSGNTIYF. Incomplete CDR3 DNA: TGCAGCATCCAGGACTCTGGAAACACC.

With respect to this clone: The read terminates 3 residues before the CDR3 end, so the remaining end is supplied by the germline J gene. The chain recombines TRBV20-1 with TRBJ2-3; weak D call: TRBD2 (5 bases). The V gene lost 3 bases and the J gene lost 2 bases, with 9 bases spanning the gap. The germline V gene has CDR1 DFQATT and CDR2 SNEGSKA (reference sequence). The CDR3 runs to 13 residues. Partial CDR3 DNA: TGCAGTGCTAGTGGACTGGCCACAGATACG. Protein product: CSASGLATDT. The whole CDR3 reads CSASGLATDTQYF.

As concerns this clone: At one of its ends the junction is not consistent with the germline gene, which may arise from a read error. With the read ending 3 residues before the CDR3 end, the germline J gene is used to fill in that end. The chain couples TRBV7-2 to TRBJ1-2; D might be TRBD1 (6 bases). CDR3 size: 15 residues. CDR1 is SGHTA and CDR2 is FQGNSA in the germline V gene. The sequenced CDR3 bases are TGTGCCGGCAGCTTTTACCAGGGGAGATCATATGGC. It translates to CAGSFYQGRSYG. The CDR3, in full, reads CAGSFYQGRSYGYTF.

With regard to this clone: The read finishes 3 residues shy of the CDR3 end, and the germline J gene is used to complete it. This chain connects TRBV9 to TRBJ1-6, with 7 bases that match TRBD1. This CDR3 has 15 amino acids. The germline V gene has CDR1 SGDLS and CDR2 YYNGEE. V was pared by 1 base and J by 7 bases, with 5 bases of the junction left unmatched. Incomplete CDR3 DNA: TGTGCCAGCAGCGTATTGGACAGGAACAATTCACCC. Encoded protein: CASSVLDRNNSP. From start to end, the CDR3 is CASSVLDRNNSPLHF.

The CDR3 sequence is CASSQQGAYWNEQFF. The CDR3 DNA, read in part, is TGTGCCAGCAGCCAACAGGGGGCATATTGGAATGAG. The chain recombines TRBV7-8 with TRBJ2-1; TRBD1 agrees at 9 bases. The read halts 3 residues ahead of the CDR3 end, with the missing end drawn from the germline J gene. V lost 5 bases and J lost 7; bases outside the gene matches: 9. The germline V gene has CDR1 SGHVS and CDR2 FQNEAQ. The CDR3 extends over 15 amino acids.

The CDR3: CASSDSIRGGYQPQHF. The DNA read from the CDR3 is TGTGCCAGCAGTGACTCGATACGGGGGGGTTATCAGCCC. The chain employs TRBV6-4 and TRBJ1-5; D perhaps matches TRBD1 (5 bases). Coverage ceases 3 residues before the CDR3 finishes, and the germline J gene fills in the end. V lost 0 bases and J 5 bases, leaving 14 bases between the germline ends. The CDR3 is 16 amino acids. Germline CDR1 reads MRHNA; CDR2 reads SNTAGT.

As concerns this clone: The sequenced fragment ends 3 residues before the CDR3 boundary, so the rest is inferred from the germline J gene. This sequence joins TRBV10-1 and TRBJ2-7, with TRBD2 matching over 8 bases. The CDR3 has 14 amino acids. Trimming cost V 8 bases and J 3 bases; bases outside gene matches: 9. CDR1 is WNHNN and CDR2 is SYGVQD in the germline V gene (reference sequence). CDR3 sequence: CASELAADDYEQYF. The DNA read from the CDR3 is TGCGCCAGCGAACTAGCGGCGGACGACTACGAG.

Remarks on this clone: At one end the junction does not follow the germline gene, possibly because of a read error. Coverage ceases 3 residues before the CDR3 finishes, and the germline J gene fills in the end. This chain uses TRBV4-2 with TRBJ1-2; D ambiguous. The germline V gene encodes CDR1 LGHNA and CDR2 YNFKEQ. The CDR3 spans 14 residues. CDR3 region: CASSQDTVNYGYTF. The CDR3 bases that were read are TGCGCCAGCAGCCAAGATACGGTTAACTATGGC.

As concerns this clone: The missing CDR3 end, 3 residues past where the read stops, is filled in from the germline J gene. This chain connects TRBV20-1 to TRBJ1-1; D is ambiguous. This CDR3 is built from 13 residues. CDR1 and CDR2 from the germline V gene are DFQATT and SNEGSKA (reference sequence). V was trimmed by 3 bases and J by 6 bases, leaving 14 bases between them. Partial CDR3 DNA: TGCAGTGCTAGTGAGCCGAGGAGGGCTGAA. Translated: CSASEPRRAE. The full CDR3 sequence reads CSASEPRRAEAFF.

CDR3 DNA (partial): TGTGCCAGCAGTGGCGGGGGGGCGGTGAGCGCCACCTACAATGAG. Amino acids: CASSGGGAVSATYNE. The complete CDR3 sequence is CASSGGGAVSATYNEQFF. The chain employs TRBV2 and TRBJ2-1; 9 bases match TRBD2. The CDR3 end falls 3 residues outside the read, so it is completed with the germline J gene. Germline V lookup: CDR1 SNHLY, CDR2 FYNNEI. The CDR3 runs 18 residues. V was pared by 4 bases and J by 2 bases, with 12 bases of the junction left unmatched.

The covered CDR3 bases are TGCGCCAGCAGCTTGTGGACTAGCACAGATACG. It codes for CASSLWTSTDT. The whole CDR3 sequence reads CASSLWTSTDTQYF. This chain joins TRBV5-1 and TRBJ2-3; TRBD2 might be the D (5 bases). Coverage ceases 3 residues before the CDR3 finishes, and the germline J gene fills in the end. Trimming removed 1 base from V and 0 bases from J, with 6 bases in between. Germline CDR1 and CDR2: SGHRS and YFSETQ. The CDR3 is 14 residues long.

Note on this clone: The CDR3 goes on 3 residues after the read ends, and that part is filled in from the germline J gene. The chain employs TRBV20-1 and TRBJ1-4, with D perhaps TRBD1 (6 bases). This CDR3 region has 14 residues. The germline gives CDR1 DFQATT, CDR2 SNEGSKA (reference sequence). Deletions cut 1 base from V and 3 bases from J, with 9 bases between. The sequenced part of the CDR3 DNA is TGCAGTGCTAGAGTAGCAGGGGCTAATGAAAAA. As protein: CSARVAGANEK. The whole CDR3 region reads CSARVAGANEKLFF.

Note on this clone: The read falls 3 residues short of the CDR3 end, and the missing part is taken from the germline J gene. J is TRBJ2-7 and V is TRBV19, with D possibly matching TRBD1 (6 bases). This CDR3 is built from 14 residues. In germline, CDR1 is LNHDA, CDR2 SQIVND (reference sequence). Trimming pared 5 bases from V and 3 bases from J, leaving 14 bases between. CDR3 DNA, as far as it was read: TGTGCCAGTAGTCCGCTGGACAGATACTACGAG. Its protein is CASSPLDRYYE. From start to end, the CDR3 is CASSPLDRYYEQYF. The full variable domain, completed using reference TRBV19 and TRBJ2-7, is DGGITQSPKYLFRKEGQNVTLSCEQNLNHDAMYWYRQDPGQGLRLIYYSQIVNDFQKGDIAEGYSVSREKKESFPLTVTSAQKNPTAFYLCASSPLDRYYEQYFGPGTRLTVT.

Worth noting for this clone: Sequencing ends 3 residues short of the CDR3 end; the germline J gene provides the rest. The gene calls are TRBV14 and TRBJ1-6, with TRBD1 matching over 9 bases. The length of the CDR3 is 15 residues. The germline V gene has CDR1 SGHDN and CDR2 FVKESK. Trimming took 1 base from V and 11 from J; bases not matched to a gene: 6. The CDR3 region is CASSQAGTGITPLHF. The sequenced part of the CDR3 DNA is TGTGCCAGCAGCCAAGCGGGGACAGGGATAACACCC.